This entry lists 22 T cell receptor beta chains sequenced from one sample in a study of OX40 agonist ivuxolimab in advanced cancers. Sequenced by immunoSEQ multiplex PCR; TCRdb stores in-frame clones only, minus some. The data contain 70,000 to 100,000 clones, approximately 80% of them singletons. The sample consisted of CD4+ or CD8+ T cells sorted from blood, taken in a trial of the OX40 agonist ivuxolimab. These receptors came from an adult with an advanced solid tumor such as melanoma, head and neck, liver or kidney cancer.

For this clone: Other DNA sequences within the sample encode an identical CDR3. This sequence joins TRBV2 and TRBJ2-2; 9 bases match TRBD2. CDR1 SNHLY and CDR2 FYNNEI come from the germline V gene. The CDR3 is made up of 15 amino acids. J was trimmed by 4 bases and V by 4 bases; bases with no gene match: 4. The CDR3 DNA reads TGTGCCAGCAGTGCGGGACTAGCAGGCACCGGGGAGCTGTTTTTT. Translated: CASSAGLAGTGELFF.

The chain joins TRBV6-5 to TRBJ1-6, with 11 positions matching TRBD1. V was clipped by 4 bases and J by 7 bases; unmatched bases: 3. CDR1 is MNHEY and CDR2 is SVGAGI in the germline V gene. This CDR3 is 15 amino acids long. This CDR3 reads CASSSGTGGNSPLHF. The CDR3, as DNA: TGTGCCAGCAGTTCGGGGACAGGGGGAAATTCACCCCTCCACTTT.

In nucleotides, the CDR3 is TGTGCCAGCACGCCCAACGGGGGAGCCTTCTCCTACGAGCAGTACGTC. Residues: CASTPNGGAFSYEQYV. This chain joins TRBV28 and TRBJ2-7, with D possibly matching TRBD2 (6 bases). This CDR3 contains 16 residues. The germline V gene encodes CDR1 MDHEN and CDR2 SYDVKM. The V end lost 7 bases, the J end lost 0 bases, and 19 bases lay between the germline ends.

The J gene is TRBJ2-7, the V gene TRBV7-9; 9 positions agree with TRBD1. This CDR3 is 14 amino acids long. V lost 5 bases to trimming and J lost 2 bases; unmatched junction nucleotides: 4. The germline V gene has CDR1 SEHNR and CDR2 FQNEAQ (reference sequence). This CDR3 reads CASSPGQGTYEQYV. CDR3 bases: TGTGCCAGCAGCCCGGGACAGGGAACCTACGAGCAGTACGTC.

CDR3 residues: CASSQAQNYGYTF. The CDR3 nucleotides are TGCGCCAGCAGCCAGGCCCAAAACTATGGCTACACCTTC. The V call is TRBV5-1, the J call TRBJ1-2; no firm D call. Germline V gene sequence: CDR1 SGHRS, CDR2 YFSETQ. This CDR3 contains 13 residues. V was pared by 4 bases and J by 2 bases, with 9 bases between.

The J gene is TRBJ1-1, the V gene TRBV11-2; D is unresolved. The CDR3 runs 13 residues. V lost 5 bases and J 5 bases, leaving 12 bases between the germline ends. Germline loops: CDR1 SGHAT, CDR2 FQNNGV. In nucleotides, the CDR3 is TGTGCCAGCAGCCCCGGGTTTGTGACTGAAGCTTTCTTT. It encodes CASSPGFVTEAFF.

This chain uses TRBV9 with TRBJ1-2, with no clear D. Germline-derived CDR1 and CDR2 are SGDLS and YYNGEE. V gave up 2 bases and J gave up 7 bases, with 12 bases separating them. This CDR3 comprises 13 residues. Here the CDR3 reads CASSVNYGGGYTF. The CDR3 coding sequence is TGTGCCAGCAGCGTTAACTACGGTGGTGGCTACACCTTC. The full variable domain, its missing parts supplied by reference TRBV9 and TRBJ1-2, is DSGVTQTPKHLITATGQRVTLRCSPRSGDLSVYWYQQSLDQGLQFLIQYYNGEERAKGNILERFSAQQFPDLHSELNLSSLELGDSALYFCASSVNYGGGYTFGSGTRLTVV.

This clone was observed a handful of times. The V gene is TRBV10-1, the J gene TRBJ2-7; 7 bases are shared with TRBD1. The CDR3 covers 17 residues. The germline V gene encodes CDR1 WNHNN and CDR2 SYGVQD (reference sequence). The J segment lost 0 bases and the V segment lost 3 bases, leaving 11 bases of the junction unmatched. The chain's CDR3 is CASSEQQGSPSSYEQYV. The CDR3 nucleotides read TGCGCCAGCAGTGAACAACAGGGGAGCCCAAGCTCCTACGAGCAGTACGTC.

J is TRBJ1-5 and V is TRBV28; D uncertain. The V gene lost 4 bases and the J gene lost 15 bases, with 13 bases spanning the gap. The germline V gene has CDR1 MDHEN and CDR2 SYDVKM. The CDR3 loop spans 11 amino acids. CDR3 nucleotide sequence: TGTGCCAGCAGTTCCCGGGTTCGAGGGCATTTT. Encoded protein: CASSSRVRGHF.

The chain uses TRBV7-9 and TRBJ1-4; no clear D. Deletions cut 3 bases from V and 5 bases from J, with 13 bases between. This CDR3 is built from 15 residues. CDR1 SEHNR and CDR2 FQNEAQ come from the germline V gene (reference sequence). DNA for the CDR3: TGTGCCAGCAGCTTTGGAGCCCTTCGGAATGAAAAACTGTTTTTT. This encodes CASSFGALRNEKLFF.

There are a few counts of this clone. The CDR3 DNA reads as TGCGCCAGCAGCCAGGTACTGACTCAAAATTCACCCCTCCACTTT. Residues: CASSQVLTQNSPLHF. This chain links TRBV4-3 with TRBJ1-6, with unresolved D. V gave up 3 bases and J gave up 7 bases, with 13 bases separating them. This CDR3 comprises 15 residues. Germline V gene sequence: CDR1 LGHNA, CDR2 YSLEER.

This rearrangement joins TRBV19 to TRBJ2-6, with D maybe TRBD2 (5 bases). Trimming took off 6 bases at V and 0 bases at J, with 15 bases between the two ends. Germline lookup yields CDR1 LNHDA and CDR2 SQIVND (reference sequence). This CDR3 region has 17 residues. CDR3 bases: TGTGCCAGTAGGGCCGGGATCCAGTTCTCTGGGGCCAACGTCCTGACTTTC. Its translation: CASRAGIQFSGANVLTF.

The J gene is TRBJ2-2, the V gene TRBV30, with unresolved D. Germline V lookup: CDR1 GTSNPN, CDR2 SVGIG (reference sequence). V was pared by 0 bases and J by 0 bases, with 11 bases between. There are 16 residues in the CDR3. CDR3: CAWSVDILANTGELFF. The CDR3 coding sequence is TGTGCCTGGAGTGTAGACATTCTCGCGAACACCGGGGAGCTGTTTTTT.

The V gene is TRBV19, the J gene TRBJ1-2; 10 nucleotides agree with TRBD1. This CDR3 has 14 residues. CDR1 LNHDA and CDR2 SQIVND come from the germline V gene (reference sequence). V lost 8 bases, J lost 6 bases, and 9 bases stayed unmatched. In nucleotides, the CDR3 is TGTGCCAGTCAAGACAGGGGGCAGGGGAATGGCTACACCTTC. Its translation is CASQDRGQGNGYTF.

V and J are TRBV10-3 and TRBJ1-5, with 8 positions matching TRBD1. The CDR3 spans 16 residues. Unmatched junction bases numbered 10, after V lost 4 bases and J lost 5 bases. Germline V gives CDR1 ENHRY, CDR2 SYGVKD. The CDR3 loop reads CAISANGQGGDQPQHF. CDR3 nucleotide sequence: TGTGCCATCAGTGCTAACGGACAGGGAGGGGATCAGCCCCAGCATTTT.

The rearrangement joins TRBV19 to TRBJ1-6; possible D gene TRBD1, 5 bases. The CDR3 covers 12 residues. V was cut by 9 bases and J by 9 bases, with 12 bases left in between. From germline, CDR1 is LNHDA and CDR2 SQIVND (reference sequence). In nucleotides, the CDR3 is TGTGCCAGCCGACAGCCTCGTTCACCCCTCCACTTT. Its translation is CASRQPRSPLHF.

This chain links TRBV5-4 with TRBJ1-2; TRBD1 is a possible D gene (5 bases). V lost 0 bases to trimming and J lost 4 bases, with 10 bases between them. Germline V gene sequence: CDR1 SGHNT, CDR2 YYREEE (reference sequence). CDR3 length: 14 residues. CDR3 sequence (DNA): TGTGCCAGCAGCTTGGGACGGGGGGGCTATGGCTACACCTTC. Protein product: CASSLGRGGYGYTF.

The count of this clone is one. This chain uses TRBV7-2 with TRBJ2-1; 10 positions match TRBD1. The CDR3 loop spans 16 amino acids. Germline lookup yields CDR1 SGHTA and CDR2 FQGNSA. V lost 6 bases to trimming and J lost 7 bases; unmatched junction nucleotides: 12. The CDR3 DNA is TGTGCCAGCAGAGTAGCCGGGACAGGGGAATGGAATGAGCAGTTCTTC. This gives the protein CASRVAGTGEWNEQFF. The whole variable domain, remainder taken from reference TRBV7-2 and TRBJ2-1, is GAGVSQSPSNKVTEKGKDVELRCDPISGHTALYWYRQSLGQGLEFLIYFQGNSAPDKSGLPSDRFSAERTGGSVSTLTIQRTQQEDSAVYLCASRVAGTGEWNEQFFGPGTRLTVL.

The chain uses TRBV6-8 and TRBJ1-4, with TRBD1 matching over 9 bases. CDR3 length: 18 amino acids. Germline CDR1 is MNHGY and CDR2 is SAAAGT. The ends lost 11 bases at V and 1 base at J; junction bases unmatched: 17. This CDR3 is CASQALDRGAKTNEKLFF. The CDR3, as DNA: TGTGCCTCTCAGGCCCTGGACAGGGGAGCGAAAACTAATGAAAAACTGTTTTTT.

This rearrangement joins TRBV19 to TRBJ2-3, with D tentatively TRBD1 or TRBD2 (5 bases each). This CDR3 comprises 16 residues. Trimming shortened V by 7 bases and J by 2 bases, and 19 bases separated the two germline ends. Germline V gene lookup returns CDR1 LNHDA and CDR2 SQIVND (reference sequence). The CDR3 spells CASTTLGAGITDTQYF. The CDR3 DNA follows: TGTGCCAGTACCACCCTCGGGGCAGGGATCACAGATACGCAGTATTTT.

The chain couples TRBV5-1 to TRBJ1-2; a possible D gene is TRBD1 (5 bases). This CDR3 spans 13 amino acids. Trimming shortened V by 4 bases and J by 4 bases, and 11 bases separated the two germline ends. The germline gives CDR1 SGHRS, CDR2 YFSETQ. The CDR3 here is CASSSRVSYGYTF. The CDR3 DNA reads TGCGCCAGCAGCAGCAGGGTATCCTATGGCTACACCTTC.

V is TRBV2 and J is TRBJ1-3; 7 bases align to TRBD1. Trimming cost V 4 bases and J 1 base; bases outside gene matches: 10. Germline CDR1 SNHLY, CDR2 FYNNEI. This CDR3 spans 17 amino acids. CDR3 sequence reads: CASSARDPGQSGNTIYF. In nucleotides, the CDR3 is TGTGCCAGCAGTGCGAGGGATCCGGGACAGTCTGGAAACACCATATATTTT.